A single sample is the source of the 18 T cell receptor beta chains below, sequenced in a study of type 1 regulatory T cells. Antigen specificity for these receptors is unknown. TCRdb independently ran MiXCR on the reads; one entry per CDR3 protein. The sample records about 74,000 distinct CDR3 sequences, around 57% being singletons. The specimen was cultured T cells, either the whole culture or a sorted T cell fraction (not recorded which). Subset given: Tr1-enriched cell product generated in vitro against host alloantigens. All receptors derive from a human donor in good health.

The rearrangement links TRBV4-1 to TRBJ2-7; D is uncertain. V was shortened by 5 bases and J by 3 bases, with 5 bases between the two germline ends. The CDR3 is 11 amino acids. From germline, CDR1 is MGHRA and CDR2 YSYEKL. CDR3 region: CASSGDYEQYF. CDR3 in DNA: TGCGCCAGCAGCGGGGACTACGAGCAGTACTTC.

The genes are TRBV5-1 and TRBJ2-2; 13 nucleotides match TRBD2. The J segment lost 7 bases and the V segment lost 4 bases, leaving 4 bases of the junction unmatched. The CDR3 has 15 amino acids. CDR1 and CDR2 from the germline V gene are SGHRS and YFSETQ. The CDR3, as DNA: TGCGCCAGCAGCCACGGACTAGCGGGAGTCGGGGAGCTGTTTTTT. Residues: CASSHGLAGVGELFF.

This clonotype was recorded many times. The rearrangement links TRBV3-1 to TRBJ2-1; 8 nucleotides agree with TRBD2. The CDR3 covers 15 residues. The trim removed 0 bases at V and 5 bases at J, leaving 3 bases unmatched. Germline CDR1 LGHDT, CDR2 YNNKEL (reference sequence). CDR3 residues: CASSQDLAGNNEQFF. DNA for the CDR3: TGTGCCAGCAGCCAAGACCTAGCGGGTAACAATGAGCAGTTCTTC.

The chain uses TRBV9 and TRBJ1-2; weak D call: TRBD1 (5 bases). Trimming stripped 2 bases from V and 6 bases from J, with 17 bases between. Germline CDR1 reads SGDLS; CDR2 reads YYNGEE. The CDR3 has 15 residues. The CDR3 DNA reads as TGTGCCAGCAGCGTCCCTCTGGGGGAACTCCATGGCTACACCTTC. Its protein is CASSVPLGELHGYTF.

The chain joins TRBV5-1 to TRBJ2-5, with 12 positions matching TRBD2. Trimming at V came to 4 bases and at J to 4 bases, leaving 8 bases not matched to a gene. CDR1 is SGHRS and CDR2 is YFSETQ in the germline V gene. The CDR3 runs 16 residues. The CDR3: CASSRRTSGNGETQYF. The CDR3 coding sequence is TGCGCCAGCAGCAGGAGGACTAGCGGGAACGGAGAGACCCAGTACTTC. The complete variable domain, with remaining parts taken from reference TRBV5-1 and TRBJ2-5, reads KAGVTQTPRYLIKTRGQQVTLSCSPISGHRSVSWYQQTPGQGLQFLFEYFSETQRNKGNFPGRFSGRQFSNSRSEMNVSTLELGDSALYLCASSRRTSGNGETQYFGPGTRLLVL.

The J gene is TRBJ2-3, the V gene TRBV6-5; 8 bases are a match to TRBD2. V lost 2 bases to trimming and J lost 3 bases; unmatched junction nucleotides: 4. CDR1 is MNHEY and CDR2 is SVGAGI in the germline V gene. The CDR3 sequence is 15 residues long. The CDR3 is CASSYNSGTTDTQYF. Here the CDR3 DNA reads TGTGCCAGCAGTTACAATAGCGGGACTACAGATACGCAGTATTTT.

The J gene is TRBJ2-3, the V gene TRBV24-1; the match to TRBD2 covers 9 bases. This CDR3 is 16 amino acids long. Germline V gene sequence: CDR1 KGHDR, CDR2 SFDVKD. Losses at the gene ends were 3 bases for V and 6 bases for J; bases not matched to a gene: 9. The CDR3 region is CATSDPGTSSGDTQYF. The CDR3, as DNA: TGTGCCACCAGTGATCCCGGGACTAGCAGCGGGGATACGCAGTATTTT.

CDR3 region: CASSLVRENIQYF. The CDR3 nucleotides read TGTGCCAGCAGCTTAGTCCGGGAAAACATTCAGTACTTC. V and J are TRBV7-2 and TRBJ2-4; D gene ambiguous. With 1 base removed from V and 5 bases from J, the gap between germline ends came to 6 bases. Germline-derived CDR1 and CDR2 are SGHTA and FQGNSA. This CDR3 spans 13 amino acids.

The J gene is TRBJ2-1, the V gene TRBV24-1; D remains ambiguous. From germline, CDR1 is KGHDR and CDR2 SFDVKD. V lost 4 bases, J lost 9 bases, and 18 bases lay in between. The CDR3 totals 15 residues. The CDR3 sequence is CATSDHLRLVSEQFF. CDR3 in DNA: TGTGCCACCAGTGACCACCTCCGTCTGGTCAGTGAGCAGTTCTTC.

The gene calls are TRBV7-9 and TRBJ2-7; 10 positions agree with TRBD2. V gave up 4 bases and J gave up 5 bases; unmatched junction bases: 14. Germline CDR1 and CDR2: SEHNR and FQNEAQ (reference sequence). The CDR3 totals 17 residues. The CDR3 DNA follows: TGTGCCAGCAGCTCACGATCACTAGCGGGAAGGATCGACGAGCAGTACTTC. Amino acid sequence: CASSSRSLAGRIDEQYF.

The V and J genes are TRBV20-1 and TRBJ2-3; D call uncertain. The length of the CDR3 is 11 residues. Trimming removed 6 bases from V and 6 bases from J, with 10 bases in between. The germline V gene encodes CDR1 DFQATT and CDR2 SNEGSKA (reference sequence). The CDR3 loop reads CSAAKLDTQYF. In DNA, the CDR3 is TGCAGTGCCGCAAAGTTGGATACGCAGTATTTT.

J is TRBJ1-2 and V is TRBV30; D might be TRBD1 (6 bases). The germline CDR1 and CDR2 sequences are GTSNPN and SVGIG (reference sequence). The CDR3 extends over 13 amino acids. V lost 0 bases, J lost 3 bases, and 8 bases lay in between. The CDR3 spells CAWSVGTHYGYTF. The CDR3 coding sequence is TGTGCCTGGAGTGTAGGGACACACTATGGCTACACCTTC.

The rearrangement links TRBV6-1 to TRBJ2-5; the match to TRBD2 covers 9 bases. The CDR3 is made up of 14 amino acids. With V trimmed by 8 bases and J by 1 base, 5 bases remained unmatched. In germline, CDR1 is MNHNS, CDR2 SASEGT. Here the CDR3 reads CASALAGVQETQYF. The CDR3 DNA sequence: TGTGCCAGCGCTTTAGCGGGAGTCCAAGAGACCCAGTACTTC.

This sequence joins TRBV7-2 and TRBJ2-2, with 9 bases aligning to TRBD1. Germline V gene data show CDR1 as SGHTA and CDR2 as FQGNSA. The CDR3 contains 16 residues. Trimming removed 6 bases from V and 6 bases from J; junction bases left unmatched: 11. CDR3: CASRMGGTGMAGELFF. DNA of the CDR3: TGTGCCAGCAGGATGGGGGGGACAGGGATGGCCGGGGAGCTGTTTTTT. Full variable domain (rest looked up from reference TRBV7-2 and TRBJ2-2): GAGVSQSPSNKVTEKGKDVELRCDPISGHTALYWYRQSLGQGLEFLIYFQGNSAPDKSGLPSDRFSAERTGGSVSTLTIQRTQQEDSAVYLCASRMGGTGMAGELFFGEGSRLTVL.

This clonotype was seen a single time. The chain has TRBV27 and TRBJ2-7; the D gene is possibly TRBD1 (5 bases). Looked up from germline, CDR1 is MNHEY and CDR2 is SMNVEV (reference sequence). The CDR3 totals 14 residues. Trimming stripped 0 bases from V and 4 bases from J, with 10 bases between. The CDR3 nucleotides are TGTGCCAGCAGTTTATCGCCTTCAGGGTACGAGCAGTACTTC. Translation: CASSLSPSGYEQYF.

The chain employs TRBV4-3 and TRBJ2-2; D is possibly TRBD1 or TRBD2 (7 bases each). The CDR3 extends over 16 amino acids. V was pared by 5 bases and J by 1 base, with 14 bases between. Germline CDR1 and CDR2: LGHNA and YSLEER. DNA of the CDR3: TGCGCCAGCAGCAGGGGGGGGACAGAGAACACCGGGGAGCTGTTTTTT. It encodes CASSRGGTENTGELFF.

This clonotype is categorized as medium-sized. This chain connects TRBV6-2 or TRBV6-3 to TRBJ1-5, with D possibly being TRBD1 (5 bases). The V gene's germline CDR1 is MNHEY and CDR2 SVGEGT. V lost 2 bases and J 3 bases, leaving 17 bases between the germline ends. The CDR3 is made up of 17 amino acids. CDR3 sequence (DNA): TGTGCCAGCAGTTACCCCACCCGGGACGGATACAATCAGCCCCAGCATTTT. Its translation: CASSYPTRDGYNQPQHF.

V gene TRBV4-1 combines with J gene TRBJ2-1; tentatively, D is TRBD1 (5 bases). The CDR3 length is 13 residues. From germline, CDR1 is MGHRA and CDR2 YSYEKL. V was pared by 0 bases and J by 6 bases, with 6 bases between. CDR3 residues: CASSQEGVNEQFF. CDR3 DNA sequence: TGCGCCAGCAGCCAAGAAGGGGTCAATGAGCAGTTCTTC.